This TCR beta chain stems from a study of blood T cell repertoires in COVID-19. As for the study in general: Sources were T cells, B-cell-depleted T cells, or PBMCs; the material itself was cDNA or gDNA.

About this clone: The junction and the germline gene differ at one end; a read error may be behind it.

The study recruited people aged about 18 to 95 years across about two dozen US areas. Per germline, CDR1 SGHNT and CDR2 YYREEE (reference sequence). CDR3 length: 16 amino acids. Original processing notes: Amplifying reference gene primers gave estimates of nucleated cell counts. Some clones are missing from TCRdb's copy, which holds only in-frame ones; the method was immunoSEQ multiplex PCR. Clonal size and the V and J genes are those of that table, whereas D and trimming came from the DNA. The data contain under 500,000 clones, approximately 90% of them singletons. This TCR derives from a woman under 30 with acute COVID-19. The sequenced sample was PBMCs or T cells enriched from blood (not recorded which). The chain links TRBV5-4 to TRBJ2-1; TRBD1 matches at 9 bases. This chain's CDR3 is CANSLLDRGIRDEQFF. In nucleotides, the CDR3 is TGTGCCAACAGCCTTTTGGACAGGGGTATTAGGGATGAGCAGTTCTTC.